This paragraph reports one T cell receptor beta chain. This specimen includes other DNA sequences encoding the same CDR3. Produced via immunoSEQ multiplex PCR; TCRdb's table is partial and in-frame only. This repertoire shows approximately 130,000 clones, around 77% found once; its top ten account for roughly 7.9%. This specimen comes from a study of blood T cell repertoires in COVID-19. The wider study: Collection of acute and convalescent COVID-19 samples took place in the United States, Italy and Spain. PBMCs, B-cell-depleted T cells, or T cells were the source of the cDNA or gDNA that made up the material.

The CDR3 covers 13 residues. V was shortened by 6 bases and J by 7 bases, with 13 bases between the two germline ends. The sample comprised peripheral blood. The chain recombines TRBV12-3 or TRBV12-4 with TRBJ1-5, with D perhaps matching TRBD1 (6 bases). The source is a human donor in a cohort sampled during active COVID-19. In nucleotides, the CDR3 is TGTGCCAGCAGCCTCAGGGGTGGGCAGCCCCAGCATTTT. It specifies CASSLRGGQPQHF.